This TCR beta chain was obtained from a study of STAT5B mutations in CD4+ large granular lymphocyte leukemia. Findings and limits, study-wide: Without HLA matching, higher CD4+ than CD8+ T-LGLL clonality could reflect small sample size. Compared with healthy controls (2/35), patient top clones favored TRBV06 (8/27).

The V gene lost 7 bases and the J gene lost 6 bases, with 15 bases spanning the gap. Germline V lookup: CDR1 MNHEY, CDR2 SVGAGI. The CDR3 length is 13 residues. The survey-level immunoSEQ assay was used. Some clones are missing from TCRdb's copy, which holds only in-frame ones; the method was immunoSEQ multiplex PCR. The sample has 37,000 or so clones, less than 85% seen once. About this clone itself: Antigen specificity is unknown.

This sequence was found in a human donor in good health. The rearrangement joins TRBV6-5 to TRBJ2-5, with D unresolved. Sequencing was done on a sample of CD4+ T cells from blood buffy coats. CDR3 nucleotide sequence: TGTGCCAGCACCCCCACGGAAACGAAGACCCAGTACTTC. It yields the protein CASTPTETKTQYF.